This T cell receptor beta chain was retrieved from a study of response to subunit inactivated influenza vaccine. This clonotype has a count of ten or more. This CDR3 is built from 17 residues. V was cut by 4 bases and J by 2 bases, with 22 bases left in between. CDR1 SGHRS and CDR2 YFSETQ come from the germline V gene. TCRdb passed the RT-PCR reads through MiXCR, listing each CDR3 protein once. Here the sample spans hundreds of thousands of distinct CDR3 sequences, roughly 10% being singletons. These data also featured in a second study, about T cells expressing NK-cell markers. That study adds: Libraries used 5'RACE template switching adding universal primer site and UMIs. The share of CD8+ T cells held by dominant NKG2C+ clonotypes was about 1.0-7.5% in 5 or 6 donors.

The V and J genes are TRBV5-1 and TRBJ2-7, with D tentatively TRBD1 (7 bases). This clonotype originated in a man aged 45-60 years who received an inactivated influenza vaccine. The specimen was PBMCs from blood, collected on the day of vaccination. The CDR3 region has the DNA TGCGCCAGCAGCCTCCGTTTGGACAGGAGGGAAACCTACGAGCAGTACTTC. Amino acids: CASSLRLDRRETYEQYF.